Included here is one T cell receptor beta chain sequence, with context. The data were taken from a study of metastatic and nonmetastatic thyroid tumors. TCRdb redid the clone calls on the PCR reads using MiXCR. The sample has around 20,000 clones; around 12% are singletons. J was trimmed by 2 bases and V by 6 bases; bases with no gene match: 3. CDR3 size: 13 residues. CDR1 is MDHEN, CDR2 SYDVKM, per germline. Treatment of any kind had been given to no patient before thyroid surgery. The source of this sequence is a female donor with papillary thyroid cancer or a benign thyroid nodule (not recorded which). Some clones in this sample may be carry-over from other donors' samples. V gene TRBV28 combines with J gene TRBJ2-7; TRBD1 matches at 8 bases. The sample was blood. The CDR3 is CASRQQGAYEQYF. The CDR3 DNA sequence: TGTGCCAGCAGACAACAGGGGGCCTACGAGCAGTACTTC.